This is a list of T cell receptor beta chains from one sample in a study of blood T cell repertoires in COVID-19. TCRdb keeps only in-frame clones here, not all; method: immunoSEQ multiplex PCR. The repertoire holds more than 85,000 clones, roughly 90% seen once, with about 6.5% in the top ten. Sequenced: peripheral blood. The source is a woman aged 60 to 75 with acute or convalescent COVID-19. Each CDR3 is given with its conserved first and last residue. The D gene is left open where the match is weak. Some rows have no size entry. The others give once, few or many, or a class for an expanded clone.

V	J	D	size	DNA	CDR3
TRBV7-9	TRBJ2-7	TRBD2	NA	TGTGCCAGCAGCTTGGGACTAGCGGGAGAAGACGAGCAGTACTTC	CASSLGLAGEDEQYF
TRBV5-1	TRBJ2-7	TRBD2	NA	TGCGCCAGCAGCTCCAGCCTAGCGGCAGGCGACGAGCAGTACTTC	CASSSSLAAGDEQYF
TRBV4-1	TRBJ1-2	NA	NA	TGCGCCAGCAGCCAAGATCGAGCGGATAACTATGGCTACACCTTC	CASSQDRADNYGYTF
TRBV10-3	TRBJ1-1	NA	once	TGTGCCATCAGTACCCAGGGGCCCAGCACTGAAGCTTTCTTT	CAISTQGPSTEAFF
TRBV9	TRBJ1-4	NA	NA	TGTGCCAGCAGCGTAGTGGGAACAGGCCCTGAAAAACTGTTTTTT	CASSVVGTGPEKLFF
TRBV5-1	TRBJ2-5	TRBD2	NA	TGCGCCAGCAGCTCGTTGACTAGCGGGAGCGATAAGACCCAGTACTTC	CASSSLTSGSDKTQYF
TRBV2	TRBJ1-5	NA	NA	TGTGCCAGCAGTGATTCAGACAATAGCAATCAGCCCCAGCATTTT	CASSDSDNSNQPQHF
TRBV7-9	TRBJ1-1	NA	NA	TGTGCCAGCAATGCAGTGAACACTGAAGCTTTCTTT	CASNAVNTEAFF
TRBV7-3	TRBJ1-6	TRBD1	few	TGTGCCAGCAGCTTAAAGGGGGCAAATTCACCCCTCCACTTT	CASSLKGANSPLHF
TRBV27	TRBJ2-3	TRBD2	NA	TGTGCCAGCAGTTTAAGGTCTCTAGCGGGTTCCACAGATACGCAGTATTTT	CASSLRSLAGSTDTQYF
TRBV3-1/TRBV3-2	TRBJ2-5	NA	NA	TGTGCCAGCAGCCTCTTGAGTGAGACCCAGTACTTC	CASSLLSETQYF
TRBV12-3/TRBV12-4	TRBJ2-1	NA	NA	TGTGCCAGCAGTTTTTGGAGGGGCGGTGAGCAGTTCTTC	CASSFWRGGEQFF
TRBV6-5	TRBJ2-3	NA	NA	TGTGCCAGCAGTCTTAGTCGGGGCACAGATACGCAGTATTTT	CASSLSRGTDTQYF
TRBV28	TRBJ1-1	NA	NA	TGTGCCAGCAGTACCCGAGGGGACATGAACACTGAAGCTTTCTTT	CASSTRGDMNTEAFF
TRBV14	TRBJ1-5	TRBD1	NA	TGTGCCAGCAGCCAAGATTGCAGGGGGTCCTCCTCCATCTGTCAGCCCCAGCATTTT	CASSQDCRGSSSICQPQHF
TRBV12-3/TRBV12-4	TRBJ1-6	NA	NA	TGTGCCAGCAGTTTTGAGTCCTCACCCCTCCACTTT	CASSFESSPLHF
TRBV12-5	TRBJ2-1	NA	NA	TGTGCTAGTGGGGGGCCACCTTACAATGAGCAGTTCTTC	CASGGPPYNEQFF
TRBV15	TRBJ2-5	NA	NA	TGTGCCACCAGCAGAGCTGGGGGGGAGACCCAGTACTTC	CATSRAGGETQYF
TRBV5-4	TRBJ1-5	NA	NA	TGTGCCAGCAGCGAGGGTCCAGGCAGCAATCAGCCCCAGCATTTT	CASSEGPGSNQPQHF
TRBV14	TRBJ2-7	TRBD2	NA	TGTGCCAGCAGCCGGTTCCCCGGGGGGGAGCAGTACTTC	CASSRFPGGEQYF
TRBV19	TRBJ1-1	NA	once	TGTGCCAGCTTCGGGACTGAGAACACTGAAGCTTTCTTT	CASFGTENTEAFF
TRBV28	TRBJ2-5	NA	NA	TGTGCCAGCAGGAGGGTAGGGTTGGGAGAGACCCAGTACTTC	CASRRVGLGETQYF
TRBV6-1	TRBJ2-1	TRBD1	NA	TGTGCCAGCAGTGAGCCGGGACAGGGTGGCAATGAGCAGTTCTTC	CASSEPGQGGNEQFF
TRBV25-1	TRBJ1-5	NA	NA	TGTGCCAGCGGACTCGCTGGGAGCAATCAGCCCCAGCATTTT	CASGLAGSNQPQHF
TRBV5-5	TRBJ2-1	TRBD2	NA	TGTGCCAGCAGTTCCCTAGCGGGGATCAACTTCAATGAGCAGTTCTTC	CASSSLAGINFNEQFF
TRBV6-5	TRBJ2-5	TRBD2	NA	TGTGCCAGCAGGGGCGCGGGGGGGCCAGAGACCCAGTACTTC	CASRGAGGPETQYF
TRBV24-1	TRBJ1-1	NA	NA	TGTGCCACCAGTGACCCCAGGGTGGGGAACACTGAAGCTTTCTTT	CATSDPRVGNTEAFF
TRBV7-2	TRBJ2-1	NA	NA	TGTGCCAGCAGCACAGTAGGCAATTCCTACAATGAGCAGTTCTTC	CASSTVGNSYNEQFF
TRBV6-6	TRBJ1-1	TRBD1	NA	TGTGCCAGCACCATTCAGGGGGCAAAAGCTGAAGCTTTCTTT	CASTIQGAKAEAFF
TRBV4-2	TRBJ2-4	NA	NA	TGTGCCAGCAGCCAACAGGGGGGAGAAAACATTCAGTACTTC	CASSQQGGENIQYF
TRBV6-1	TRBJ2-7	NA	NA	TGTGCCAGCAGTGAGCGTAGCGGCTACGAGCAGTACTTC	CASSERSGYEQYF
TRBV30	TRBJ2-7	NA	NA	TGTGCCTGCGGGTCCTACGAGCAGTACTTC	CACGSYEQYF
TRBV24-1	TRBJ2-7	TRBD1	NA	TGTGCCACCAGTGATACCGCCCGGACAGGGAGCTCCCCCTACGAGCAGTACTTC	CATSDTARTGSSPYEQYF
TRBV4-2	TRBJ2-7	NA	NA	TGTGCCAGCAGCCAAGAGTGGCAGGAAGGCTACGAGCAGTACTTC	CASSQEWQEGYEQYF
TRBV28	TRBJ1-5	NA	NA	TGTGCCAGCAGCCCCGGGGTCCATCAGCCCCAGCATTTT	CASSPGVHQPQHF
TRBV21-1	TRBJ1-2	NA	NA	TGTGCCAGCAGCACCCTAATACAGGGGGCCCCCATTTGCTCGTGGGGCTACACCTTC	CASSTLIQGAPICSWGYTF
TRBV10-3	TRBJ2-7	NA	few	TGTGCCATCAGTGTAGGGGGATACGAGCAGTACTTC	CAISVGGYEQYF
TRBV14	TRBJ2-4	NA	NA	TGTGCCAGCAGCCAGGGGGGAAACATTCAGTACTTC	CASSQGGNIQYF
TRBV20-1	TRBJ2-5	NA	NA	TGCAGTGCTAGATCGGAGACCCAGTACTTC	CSARSETQYF
TRBV12-3/TRBV12-4	TRBJ2-2	TRBD2	NA	TGTGCCAGCAGTCTTAGCGGGGCCCGCGAGCTGTTTTTT	CASSLSGARELFF
TRBV3-1/TRBV3-2	TRBJ1-1	TRBD1	once	TGTGCCAGCAGCCACGACAGGGAAGCTGAAGCTTTCTTT	CASSHDREAEAFF
TRBV29-1	TRBJ1-2	NA	NA	TGCAGCGTTGAACGGGGTGGAGGCTACACCTTC	CSVERGGGYTF
TRBV27	TRBJ2-1	TRBD2	NA	TGTGCCAGCAGTGTCGCCAGCGGGAGAGCTACCAATGAGCAGTTCTTC	CASSVASGRATNEQFF
TRBV7-9	TRBJ2-5	TRBD2	NA	TGTGCCAGCAGCCGCCCGGGGGAGGGAAAGTCAGAGACCCAGTACTTC	CASSRPGEGKSETQYF